A selection of T cell receptor beta chains follows, all from one sample in a study of CD4 T cells in relation to SARS-CoV-2 and coronaviruses. Repertoires were generated with immunoSEQ multiplex PCR, while TCRdb's copy carries only in-frame clones and drops some. The repertoire has tens of thousands of clones, about 84% of them found once; the top ten carry approximately 15%. These receptors are not linked to any known antigen. Sequences were obtained from CD4+ T cells from PBMCs, cultured in vitro. These receptors came from a human donor in good health. CDR3s include the opening cysteine and the closing phenylalanine or tryptophan. A D gene is named only where the DNA matches it firmly. A row's size may be missing; if present it is once, few, many or a size class.

d_call j_call clone_size v_call cdr3_nt cdr3_aa
. TRBJ1-5 . TRBV27 TGTGCCAGCACGATTGATCAGCCCCAGCATTTT CASTIDQPQHF
. TRBJ2-1 . TRBV19 TGTGCCAGTAGCTCGATTTCCGGGACCCACAATGAGCAGTTCTTC CASSSISGTHNEQFF
TRBD1 TRBJ1-2 few TRBV10-2 TGCGCCACGGGGACAGGGGGCGACTATGGCTACACCTTC CATGTGGDYGYTF
. TRBJ2-5 . TRBV13 TGTGCCAGCAGCTTAAAGAGCAGAATACAAGAGACCCAGTACTTC CASSLKSRIQETQYF
TRBD1 TRBJ2-3 . TRBV5-4 TGTGCCAGCAGCCCCCCGGGACAGGGGACAGATACGCAGTATTTT CASSPPGQGTDTQYF
TRBD1 TRBJ2-1 . TRBV29-1 TGCAGCGTTGATGAATCGACAGGGCGTCTTGGTGAGCAGTTCTTC CSVDESTGRLGEQFF
. TRBJ1-4 . TRBV3-1/TRBV3-2 TGTGCCAGCAGCCAAAAACCGACGGGTTCTAATGAAAAACTGTTTTTT CASSQKPTGSNEKLFF
TRBD1 TRBJ1-1 . TRBV7-9 TGTGCCAGCAGCTTAGTCAGGGGGCGGAAGGGGAACACTGAAGCTTTCTTT CASSLVRGRKGNTEAFF
. TRBJ1-2 . TRBV6-6 TGTGCCAGCACAGGGTTTGGTGGCTACACCTTC CASTGFGGYTF
. TRBJ2-5 . TRBV5-1 TGCGCCAGCAGCCTGGGTCCAGAGACCCAGTACTTC CASSLGPETQYF
TRBD1 TRBJ2-1 . TRBV5-4 TGTGCCAGCAGCTTCGGGGACAGGGGGCTGGAAGAGCAGTTCTTC CASSFGDRGLEEQFF
. TRBJ2-1 . TRBV6-5 TGTGCCAGCCGGACATTCTACAATGAGCAGTTCTTC CASRTFYNEQFF
. TRBJ2-7 . TRBV11-2 TGTGCCAGCAGCTTAGGGCACCGAAGGATCGGCTACGAGCAGTACTTC CASSLGHRRIGYEQYF
TRBD2 TRBJ2-7 . TRBV27 TGTGCCAGCAGGGCGTTAGCGGGGACCTACGAGCAGTACTTC CASRALAGTYEQYF
. TRBJ1-1 . TRBV20-1 TGCAGTGCTAGAGAGAGGACTGAAGCTTTCTTT CSARERTEAFF
TRBD2 TRBJ2-1 . TRBV7-9 TGTGCCACTACATCCGGGACTAGCTCCTACAATGAGCAGTTCTTC CATTSGTSSYNEQFF
. TRBJ2-3 few TRBV12-3/TRBV12-4 TGTGCCAGCAGTCGCAGCACAGATACGCAGTATTTT CASSRSTDTQYF
. TRBJ2-7 . TRBV6-5 TGTGCCAGCAGTCCAGCGGGTAAGGGCAACGAGCAGTACTTC CASSPAGKGNEQYF
. TRBJ2-7 once TRBV6-5 TGTGCCAGCAGCCCCGACATCATCTCCTACGAGCAGTACTTC CASSPDIISYEQYF
. TRBJ1-1 . TRBV19 TGTGCCAGTAGGATCCAGGGGCGCGGCACTGAAGCTTTCTTT CASRIQGRGTEAFF